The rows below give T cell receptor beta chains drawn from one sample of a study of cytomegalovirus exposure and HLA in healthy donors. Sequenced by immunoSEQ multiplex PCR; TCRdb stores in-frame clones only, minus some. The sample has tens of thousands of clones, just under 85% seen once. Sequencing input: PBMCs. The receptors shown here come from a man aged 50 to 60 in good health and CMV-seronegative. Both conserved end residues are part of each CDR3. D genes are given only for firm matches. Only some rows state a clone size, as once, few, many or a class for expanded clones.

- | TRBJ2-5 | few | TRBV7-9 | CASSSHQETQYF | TGTGCCAGCAGCTCACATCAAGAGACCCAGTACTTC
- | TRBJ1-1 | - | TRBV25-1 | CASSEWGENTEAFF | TGTGCCAGCAGTGAATGGGGGGAGAACACTGAAGCTTTCTTT
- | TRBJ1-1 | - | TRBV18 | CASSGQSDTEAFF | TGTGCCAGCTCCGGACAGAGTGACACTGAAGCTTTCTTT
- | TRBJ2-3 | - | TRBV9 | CASSVGLASTDTQYF | TGTGCCAGCAGCGTAGGGCTAGCGAGCACAGATACGCAGTATTTT
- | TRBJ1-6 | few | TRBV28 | CASSLEGYWGSALHF | TGTGCCAGCAGTTTGGAGGGCTATTGGGGGTCAGCCCTCCACTTT
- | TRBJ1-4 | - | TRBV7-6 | CASSGFGNEKLFF | TGTGCCAGCAGCGGGTTCGGGAATGAAAAACTGTTTTTT
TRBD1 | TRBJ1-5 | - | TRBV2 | CASSGIQGGPGNQPQHF | TGTGCCAGCAGTGGTATACAGGGGGGCCCTGGCAATCAGCCCCAGCATTTT
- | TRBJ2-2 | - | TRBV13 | CASSGGGRDTGELFF | TGTGCCAGCAGCGGAGGGGGCCGTGACACCGGGGAGCTGTTTTTT
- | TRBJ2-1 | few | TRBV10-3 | CAISLGGPAQFF | TGTGCCATCAGCTTGGGGGGGCCGGCGCAGTTCTTC
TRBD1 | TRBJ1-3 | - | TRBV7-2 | CASSDRVLNTIYF | TGTGCCAGCAGCGACAGGGTTTTGAACACCATATATTTT
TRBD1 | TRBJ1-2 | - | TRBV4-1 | CASSQDRDRPYGYTF | TGCGCCAGCAGCCAAGATCGGGACAGGCCCTATGGCTACACCTTC
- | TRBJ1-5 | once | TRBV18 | CASSPPGGMGNQPQHF | TGTGCCAGCTCACCACCGGGAGGGATGGGCAATCAGCCCCAGCATTTT
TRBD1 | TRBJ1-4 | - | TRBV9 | CASSRTGEFAKLFF | TGTGCCAGCAGTCGGACAGGGGAGTTTGCAAAACTGTTTTTT
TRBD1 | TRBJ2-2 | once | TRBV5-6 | CASNLAGQGARGGELFF | TGTGCCAGCAACCTTGCCGGACAGGGGGCGCGAGGCGGGGAGCTGTTTTTT
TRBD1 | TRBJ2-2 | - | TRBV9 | CASSATGGELFF | TGTGCCAGCAGCGCGACAGGGGGGGAGCTGTTTTTT
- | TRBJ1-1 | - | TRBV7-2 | CASSLDRKMNTEAFF | TGTGCCAGCAGCTTAGACAGAAAAATGAACACTGAAGCTTTCTTT
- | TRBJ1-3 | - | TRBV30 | CAWSRTRSGNTIYF | TGTGCCTGGAGCCGAACACGCTCTGGAAACACCATATATTTT
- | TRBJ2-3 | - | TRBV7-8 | CASSLDRASTDTQYF | TGTGCCAGCAGCTTAGACAGGGCGAGCACAGATACGCAGTATTTT
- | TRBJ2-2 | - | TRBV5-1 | CASSTRQAEELFF | TGCGCCAGCAGCACCCGACAGGCGGAGGAGCTGTTTTTT
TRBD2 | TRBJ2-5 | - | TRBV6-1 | CASSEFGGGSQETQYF | TGTGCCAGCAGTGAATTCGGGGGAGGGTCGCAAGAGACCCAGTACTTC